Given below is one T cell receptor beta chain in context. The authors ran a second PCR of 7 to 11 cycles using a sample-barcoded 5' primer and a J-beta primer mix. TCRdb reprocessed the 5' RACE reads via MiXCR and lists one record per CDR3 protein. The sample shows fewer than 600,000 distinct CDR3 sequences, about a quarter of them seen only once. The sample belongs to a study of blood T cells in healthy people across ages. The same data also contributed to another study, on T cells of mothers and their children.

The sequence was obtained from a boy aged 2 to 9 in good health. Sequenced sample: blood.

The CDR3 here is CASSLGTRGPYEQYF. The CDR3 region has the DNA TGTGCCAGCAGCTTAGGGACCAGGGGGCCCTACGAGCAGTACTTC. The rearrangement links TRBV11-2 to TRBJ2-7; 8 nucleotides align to TRBD1. The CDR3 is 15 residues long. Germline V lookup: CDR1 SGHAT, CDR2 FQNNGV. J gave up 2 bases and V 1 base, and 4 bases lay outside the gene matches.